Below are 14 T cell receptor beta chains sequenced from a single sample in a study of neurological immune-mediated disorders. Sample time point: longitudinal time-point 3. MiXCR was run by TCRdb on the 5' RACE reads, yielding one entry per CDR3 protein. The sample includes tens of thousands of distinct CDR3 sequences, under 4.5% seen only once; the top ten take about 5.7%. Specimen: PBMCs. Receptors were obtained from an older woman with multiple sclerosis.

This clonotype has a count of ten or more. The V call is TRBV7-8, the J call TRBJ1-5, with 7 bases fitting TRBD1. Germline loops: CDR1 SGHVS, CDR2 FQNEAQ. The CDR3 has 14 residues. J was trimmed by 6 bases and V by 5 bases; bases with no gene match: 7. The CDR3 spells CASSQGGGSQPQHF. DNA of the CDR3: TGTGCCAGCAGCCAGGGGGGGGGCAGTCAGCCCCAGCATTTT.

This clonotype came up many times. The gene calls are TRBV5-6 and TRBJ1-2, with D possibly being TRBD1 (6 bases). Trimming removed 0 bases from V and 2 bases from J, with 14 bases in between. The germline gives CDR1 SGHDT, CDR2 YYEEEE. CDR3 length: 16 amino acids. CDR3: CASSLASGTSNYGYTF. For the CDR3, the DNA is TGTGCCAGCAGCTTGGCCTCCGGGACATCGAACTATGGCTACACCTTC.

In this sample, this clonotype turned up many times. V and J are TRBV20-1 and TRBJ2-6; the D gene is possibly TRBD1 (5 bases). Germline V gene data show CDR1 as DFQATT and CDR2 as SNEGSKA (reference sequence). V shed 6 bases and J shed 4 bases, with 10 bases lying between them. CDR3 length equals 13 residues. The CDR3 bases are TGCAGTGCCCGACAGTCAGGGGCCAACGTCCTGACTTTC. Its translation: CSARQSGANVLTF.

In this sample, this clonotype turned up many times. J is TRBJ1-5 and V is TRBV29-1; tentatively, D is TRBD1 (5 bases). The CDR3 sequence is 15 residues long. V was shortened by 6 bases and J by 4 bases, with 19 bases between the two germline ends. CDR1 and CDR2 from the germline V gene are SQVTM and ANQGSEA. CDR3: CSVWNRGEPNQPQHF. The CDR3 nucleotides read TGCAGCGTCTGGAATCGAGGGGAACCTAATCAGCCCCAGCATTTT.

This clonotype was seen many times. J is TRBJ1-5 and V is TRBV7-2; TRBD1 might be the D (5 bases). The germline V and J ends were trimmed by 3 bases and 3 bases, with 9 bases remaining between them. CDR1 and CDR2 (germline): SGHTA, FQGNSA. This CDR3 has 14 residues. As DNA, the CDR3 is TGTGCCAGCAGCTTGGGACGGGCCAATCAGCCCCAGCATTTT. It encodes CASSLGRANQPQHF.

The table lists this clonotype with many counts. This rearrangement joins TRBV5-1 to TRBJ2-5, with D possibly being TRBD1 or TRBD2 (5 bases each). The CDR3 has 15 amino acids. V lost 1 base and J lost 2, with 12 bases in between. CDR1 and CDR2 from the germline V gene are SGHRS and YFSETQ. CDR3 sequence: CASSLNTGRQETQYF. The CDR3 DNA is TGCGCCAGCAGCTTGAACACGGGGCGACAAGAGACCCAGTACTTC. The full variable domain, with the rest looked up from reference TRBV5-1 and TRBJ2-5, is KAGVTQTPRYLIKTRGQQVTLSCSPISGHRSVSWYQQTPGQGLQFLFEYFSETQRNKGNFPGRFSGRQFSNSRSEMNVSTLELGDSALYLCASSLNTGRQETQYFGPGTRLLVL.

This clonotype has a count of ten or more. J is TRBJ2-5 and V is TRBV6-5; D ambiguous. Germline CDR1 MNHEY, CDR2 SVGAGI. The CDR3 has 16 residues. V was cut by 5 bases and J by 2 bases, with 18 bases left in between. The CDR3 nucleotides are TGTGCCAGCAGTCCGCGGCCGATCCTGAGTCAAGAGACCCAGTACTTC. This encodes CASSPRPILSQETQYF.

In this sample, this clonotype turned up a few times. The chain combines TRBV29-1 with TRBJ1-4; the D gene is possibly TRBD1 (5 bases). Germline CDR1 reads SQVTM; CDR2 reads ANQGSEA. The CDR3 spans 16 residues. V was pared by 4 bases and J by 1 base, with 16 bases between. The CDR3 reads CSVARDGGKTNEKLFF. CDR3 nucleotides: TGCAGCGTTGCCAGGGATGGAGGAAAAACTAATGAAAAACTGTTTTTT.

The sample holds many counts of this clonotype. The V call is TRBV12-3 or TRBV12-4, the J call TRBJ1-2, with D uncertain. The CDR3 covers 13 residues. The V gene lost 2 bases and the J gene lost 1 base, with 5 bases spanning the gap. CDR3 in DNA: TGTGCCAGCAGTTTACGGAGTAACTATGGCTACACCTTC. Amino acids: CASSLRSNYGYTF.

This clonotype was seen repeatedly, ten times or more. The chain is built from TRBV5-1 and TRBJ2-1; 9 bases map to TRBD1. The V and J ends lost 6 bases and 3 bases, in that order; junction bases with no gene match: 4. CDR3 length equals 14 residues. The germline gives CDR1 SGHRS, CDR2 YFSETQ. The chain's CDR3 is CASKPGQGYNEQFF. For the CDR3, the DNA is TGCGCCAGCAAACCGGGACAGGGCTACAATGAGCAGTTCTTC. Full variable domain (remainder filled in from reference TRBV5-1 and TRBJ2-1): KAGVTQTPRYLIKTRGQQVTLSCSPISGHRSVSWYQQTPGQGLQFLFEYFSETQRNKGNFPGRFSGRQFSNSRSEMNVSTLELGDSALYLCASKPGQGYNEQFFGPGTRLTVL.

This clonotype came up a few times. The chain recombines TRBV27 with TRBJ1-2; D call uncertain. V lost 3 bases, J lost 4 bases, and 9 bases lay in between. The CDR3 is 13 residues long. CDR1 MNHEY and CDR2 SMNVEV come from the germline V gene (reference sequence). CDR3 residues: CASSFSGGYGYTF. In DNA form, the CDR3 reads TGTGCCAGCAGTTTTAGTGGTGGCTATGGCTACACCTTC.

This clonotype turned up a few times. A much larger clone is a single base away; this may be a read error. The chain couples TRBV5-6 to TRBJ2-7; the D gene is possibly TRBD2 (5 bases). Germline V gives CDR1 SGHDT, CDR2 YYEEEE. Trimming stripped 4 bases from V and 0 bases from J, with 14 bases between. This CDR3 is built from 15 residues. This chain's CDR3 is CASSTSGGRSYEQYF. In nucleotides, the CDR3 is TGTGCCAGCAGCACCTCAGGAGGCCGCTCCTACGAGCAGTACTTC.

The table lists this clonotype with many counts. This sequence joins TRBV5-1 and TRBJ2-1; no definite D call. CDR3 length equals 16 residues. V was pared by 2 bases and J by 7 bases, with 19 bases between. Germline V CDR1 and CDR2: SGHRS, YFSETQ. CDR3 protein: CASSLRPRDTLNEQFF. The CDR3, as DNA: TGCGCCAGCAGCTTACGTCCTAGGGATACCCTGAATGAGCAGTTCTTC. The full variable domain, its missing parts supplied by reference TRBV5-1 and TRBJ2-1, is KAGVTQTPRYLIKTRGQQVTLSCSPISGHRSVSWYQQTPGQGLQFLFEYFSETQRNKGNFPGRFSGRQFSNSRSEMNVSTLELGDSALYLCASSLRPRDTLNEQFFGPGTRLTVL.

This clonotype was counted at least ten times. This chain's CDR3 is CASSMDRGKETQYF. DNA of the CDR3: TGTGCCAGCAGCATGGACAGGGGGAAAGAGACCCAGTACTTC. This chain connects TRBV7-7 to TRBJ2-5; 10 positions match TRBD1. Unmatched junction bases numbered 3, after V lost 5 bases and J lost 3 bases. This CDR3 spans 14 amino acids. Germline values: CDR1 SSHAT, CDR2 FNYEAQ (reference sequence).